The 11 T cell receptor beta chains below all came from one sample that was sequenced in a study of shared clonotypes between healthy human individuals. Produced via immunoSEQ multiplex PCR; TCRdb's table is partial and in-frame only. Among over a million clones listed, about 84% were seen once. Input material: memory CD4+ T cells from PBMCs. The sample's subset: CD45RA-negative fraction. The receptors were gathered from a man between 18 and 35 years old in good health. Some clones in this sample may be carry-over from other donors' samples.

The V call is TRBV9, the J call TRBJ2-7, with 9 bases matching TRBD2. Per the germline V gene, CDR1 is SGDLS and CDR2 is YYNGEE. CDR3 length equals 16 residues. V gave up 3 bases and J gave up 4 bases; unmatched junction bases: 11. The DNA of the CDR3 is TGTGCCAGCAGCGCCAACCGACTAGCGGAACTGTACGAGCAGTACTTC. Amino acids: CASSANRLAELYEQYF.

The chain uses TRBV19 and TRBJ2-3; the D gene is possibly TRBD2 (7 bases). Germline values: CDR1 LNHDA, CDR2 SQIVND (reference sequence). The V and J ends lost 2 bases and 5 bases respectively, with 20 bases between them. CDR3 length: 17 amino acids. The DNA of the CDR3 is TGTGCCAGTAGTATACGGTCGTCTAGCGGAGGGGGAGATACGCAGTATTTT. Protein: CASSIRSSSGGGDTQYF. Using reference TRBV19 and TRBJ2-3 for the parts outside the CDR3, the full variable domain is DGGITQSPKYLFRKEGQNVTLSCEQNLNHDAMYWYRQDPGQGLRLIYYSQIVNDFQKGDIAEGYSVSREKKESFPLTVTSAQKNPTAFYLCASSIRSSSGGGDTQYFGPGTRLTVL.

The CDR3 region has the DNA TGCGCCAGCAGCTTGAGACTCCCGTCGGACACCGGGGAGCTGTTTTTT. It yields the protein CASSLRLPSDTGELFF. V usage is TRBV5-1 and J usage is TRBJ2-2; no reliable D call. V lost 1 base and J 3 bases, leaving 13 bases between the germline ends. Germline CDR1 reads SGHRS; CDR2 reads YFSETQ. The CDR3 sequence is 16 residues long. Looking up the rest from reference TRBV5-1 and TRBJ2-2 gives the full variable domain: KAGVTQTPRYLIKTRGQQVTLSCSPISGHRSVSWYQQTPGQGLQFLFEYFSETQRNKGNFPGRFSGRQFSNSRSEMNVSTLELGDSALYLCASSLRLPSDTGELFFGEGSRLTVL.

There are a few counts of this clone. The rearrangement joins TRBV5-4 to TRBJ1-4, with 7 bases matching TRBD1. Trimming removed 2 bases from V and 5 bases from J; junction bases left unmatched: 6. In germline, CDR1 is SGHNT, CDR2 YYREEE (reference sequence). The CDR3 loop spans 15 amino acids. The CDR3, as DNA: TGTGCCAGCAGCTTTAAGACAGGGAAAAATGAAAAACTGTTTTTT. Its protein is CASSFKTGKNEKLFF.

The V and J genes are TRBV7-2 and TRBJ2-1; TRBD1 matches 9 bases. V gave up 3 bases and J gave up 2 bases; unmatched junction bases: 8. The CDR3 is made up of 17 amino acids. In germline, CDR1 is SGHTA, CDR2 FQGNSA. CDR3 nucleotide sequence: TGTGCCAGCAGCTTTCAATCCGGGACAGGGACCTACAATGAGCAGTTCTTC. It translates to CASSFQSGTGTYNEQFF.

This clone was found once. CDR3 in DNA: TGTGCCAGCAGCTTAAATTCAGGACAGGGGGACGAGCAGTACTTC. Protein: CASSLNSGQGDEQYF. This chain uses TRBV7-2 with TRBJ2-7, with 10 bases fitting TRBD1. Germline V gives CDR1 SGHTA, CDR2 FQGNSA. J was trimmed by 5 bases and V by 2 bases; bases with no gene match: 6. This CDR3 is 15 amino acids long.

This chain connects TRBV2 to TRBJ2-5; no clear D. CDR3 length equals 13 residues. Trimming cost V 8 bases and J 2 bases, with 12 bases left between them. In germline, CDR1 is SNHLY, CDR2 FYNNEI. The CDR3 protein is CASRTRSQETQYF. The DNA of the CDR3 is TGTGCCAGCCGCACTCGCTCTCAAGAGACCCAGTACTTC.

This chain connects TRBV28 to TRBJ2-3; 7 nucleotides line up with TRBD1. V was clipped by 7 bases and J by 2 bases; unmatched bases: 6. Germline V gene data show CDR1 as MDHEN and CDR2 as SYDVKM. This CDR3 comprises 14 residues. The CDR3 sequence: CASTWGTATDTQYF. The CDR3 nucleotides read TGTGCCAGCACCTGGGGGACAGCCACAGATACGCAGTATTTT.

The chain recombines TRBV6-6 with TRBJ1-1; D gene unclear. V gave up 0 bases and J gave up 6 bases, with 5 bases separating them. The V gene's germline CDR1 is MNHNY and CDR2 SVGAGI (reference sequence). The CDR3 spans 12 residues. The CDR3 protein is CASSYSRAEAFF. The CDR3 nucleotides are TGTGCCAGCAGTTACTCGAGGGCTGAAGCTTTCTTT.

This chain connects TRBV12-5 to TRBJ2-3, with D unclear. V was pared by 0 bases and J by 6 bases, with 7 bases between. Germline assignment: CDR1 LGHNT and CDR2 FRNRAP. The CDR3 has 13 residues. CDR3 nucleotides: TGTGCTAGTGGTTTGGTTGGCTGGGATACGCAGTATTTT. This sequence encodes CASGLVGWDTQYF.

This clone was seen just once. The chain is built from TRBV7-2 and TRBJ2-7; a possible D gene is TRBD2 (6 bases). V lost 8 bases to trimming and J lost 3 bases, with 11 bases between them. The CDR3 length is 12 residues. In germline, CDR1 is SGHTA, CDR2 FQGNSA. The CDR3 coding sequence is TGTGCCAGCGCGGGGTCGGGCTACGAGCAGTACTTC. Protein product: CASAGSGYEQYF. Full variable domain (remainder filled in from reference TRBV7-2 and TRBJ2-7): GAGVSQSPSNKVTEKGKDVELRCDPISGHTALYWYRQSLGQGLEFLIYFQGNSAPDKSGLPSDRFSAERTGGSVSTLTIQRTQQEDSAVYLCASAGSGYEQYFGPGTRLTVT.